This T cell receptor beta chain comes out of a study of vaccination and CD4 T cells after COVID-19. Treatment reported: approximately 9-day PBMC culture with coronavirus spike peptide pools or control peptides (ViraFEST assay). The assay that was used to sequence DNA from cultured CD4+ T cells was the Oncomine TCR Beta short-read assay. TCRdb redid the calling of the PCR reads with MiXCR, one entry per CDR3 protein. The table records about 10,000 distinct CDR3 sequences, around 78% of them present only once. Whole-study findings and limits: Researchers report that 304 of 307 vaccine-specific clones in convalescent patients proved spike mono-reactive.

Worth noting for this clonotype: Its matching antigen is unknown.

Sequenced material: CD4+ T cells from blood, cultured in vitro. The TCR originated in a human donor who had recovered from COVID-19.

The CDR3: CASRRGKEGNQPQHF. The CDR3 coding sequence is TGTGCCAGCAGGCGCGGAAAAGAGGGCAATCAGCCCCAGCATTTT. The rearrangement links TRBV6-1 to TRBJ1-5, with unresolved D. Germline CDR1 and CDR2: MNHNS and SASEGT. The CDR3 spans 15 residues. V dropped 6 bases and J dropped 2 bases, with 14 bases sitting between them.